This TCR beta chain was obtained from a study of T cells in Graves' hyperthyroidism and ophthalmopathy. General observations from the study: Model-based prediction identified ophthalmopathy a median about 7 months prior to its onset. Most clonotypes expanded in thyroid above 0.001 were likewise present in blood.

Newly diagnosed hyperthyroidism patients aged 18 to 65 years had disease lasting under 2 months. With V trimmed by 2 bases and J by 3 bases, 6 bases remained unmatched. The germline V gene has CDR1 ENHRY and CDR2 SYGVKD. CDR3 size: 15 residues. Amplified TCR beta CDR3 regions derived from RNA transcripts. In the first-round RT-PCR of the TCR CDR3, the HTBI primer set was used. Each CDR3 protein is one row after TCRdb ran MiXCR on the multiplex PCR reads. The data show a few hundred thousand distinct CDR3 sequences, more than 45% seen once. Many counts were recorded for this clonotype. Its specificity is unknown.

Sequencing was done on a sample of peripheral blood or thyroid tissue (not recorded which). The TCR sequence derives from a woman younger than 30 with Graves' hyperthyroidism. The rearrangement joins TRBV10-3 to TRBJ2-7; 8 nucleotides align to TRBD2. This chain's CDR3 is CAISENAGGSYEQYF. In nucleotides, the CDR3 is TGTGCCATCAGTGAGAATGCGGGAGGAAGCTACGAGCAGTACTTC.